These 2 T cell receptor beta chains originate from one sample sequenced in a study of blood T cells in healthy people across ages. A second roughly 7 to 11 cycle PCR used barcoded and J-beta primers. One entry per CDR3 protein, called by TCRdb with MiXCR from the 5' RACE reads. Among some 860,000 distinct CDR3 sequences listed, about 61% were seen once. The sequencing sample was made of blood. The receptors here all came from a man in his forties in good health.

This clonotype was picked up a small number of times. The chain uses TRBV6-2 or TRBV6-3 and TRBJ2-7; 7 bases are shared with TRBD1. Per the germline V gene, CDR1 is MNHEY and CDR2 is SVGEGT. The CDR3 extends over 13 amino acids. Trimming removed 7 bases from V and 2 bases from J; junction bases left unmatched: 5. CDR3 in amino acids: CASILTGTYEQYF. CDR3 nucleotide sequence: TGTGCCAGCATCCTGACAGGGACCTACGAGCAGTACTTC.

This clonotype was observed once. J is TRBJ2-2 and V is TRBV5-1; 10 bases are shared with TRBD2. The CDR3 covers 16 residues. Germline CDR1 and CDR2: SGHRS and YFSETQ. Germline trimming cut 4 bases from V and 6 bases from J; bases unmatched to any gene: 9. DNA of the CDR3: TGCGCCAGCAGCCCTAGCGGGGGTTTTAGTGCCGGGGAGCTGTTTTTT. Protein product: CASSPSGGFSAGELFF.